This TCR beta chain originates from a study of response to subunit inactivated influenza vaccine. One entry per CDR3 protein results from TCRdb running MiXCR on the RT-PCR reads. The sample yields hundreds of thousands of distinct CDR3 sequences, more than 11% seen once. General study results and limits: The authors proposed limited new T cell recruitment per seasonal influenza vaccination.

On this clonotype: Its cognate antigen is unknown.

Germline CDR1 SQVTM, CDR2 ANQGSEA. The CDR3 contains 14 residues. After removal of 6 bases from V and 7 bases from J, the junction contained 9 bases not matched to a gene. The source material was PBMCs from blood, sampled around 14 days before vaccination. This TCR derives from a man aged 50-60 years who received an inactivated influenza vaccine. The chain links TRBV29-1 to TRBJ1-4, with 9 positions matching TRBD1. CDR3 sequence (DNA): TGCAGCGTAAGGACAGGGGATTCGGTTGAAAAACTGTTTTTT. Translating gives CSVRTGDSVEKLFF.